This TCR beta chain derives from a study of T-cell memory formation after mild COVID-19. 5'RACE, which relied on constant-segment primers, yielded TCR alpha and TCR beta cDNA libraries carrying sample barcodes and UMIs. Using its own MiXCR run on the 5' RACE reads, TCRdb lists one record per CDR3 protein. Of about 270,000 distinct CDR3 sequences listed, roughly 17% are singletons. CDR1 and CDR2 from the germline V gene are SEHNR and FQNEAQ (reference sequence). This CDR3 is built from 13 residues. V gave up 5 bases and J gave up 7 bases, with 11 bases separating them. This rearrangement joins TRBV7-9 to TRBJ2-2; perhaps TRBD1 as D (6 bases). The receptor's source is a young man who had mild COVID-19 (a few samples of this study predate the infection). Cell type and time point are not known. Material: PBMCs or a T cell subset sorted from them (not recorded which). The DNA for the CDR3 is TGTGCCAGCAGCCCGGACAGAGTCGGGGAGCTGTTTTTT. The encoded protein is CASSPDRVGELFF.